Following are 23 T cell receptor beta chains from one sample sequenced in a study of T cell repertoires in cytomegalovirus infection. TCRdb itself ran the reads through MiXCR, one entry per CDR3 protein. This sample has around 450,000 distinct CDR3 sequences, with about 33% found just once. Sequences were obtained from PBMCs. These receptor sequences come from a human donor in good health (CMV status not recorded). Some clones in this sample may be carry-over from other donors' samples.

This clonotype showed up just a few times. The CDR3 sequence: CASSQDHRGHYGYTF. The CDR3 DNA follows: TGCGCCAGCAGCCAAGACCACAGGGGGCACTATGGCTACACCTTC. J is TRBJ1-2 and V is TRBV4-3; 9 bases match TRBD1. Germline trimming cut 0 bases from V and 3 bases from J; bases unmatched to any gene: 2. This CDR3 has 15 amino acids. Germline CDR1 is LGHNA and CDR2 is YSLEER.

V is TRBV7-6 and J is TRBJ2-1; D possibly corresponds to TRBD1 (6 bases). The CDR3 spans 13 residues. Per germline, CDR1 SGHVS and CDR2 FNYEAQ. Deletions cut 4 bases from V and 7 bases from J, with 11 bases between. The DNA for the CDR3 is TGTGCCAGCAGCTCAACTAGGGGGAATGAGCAGTTCTTC. This gives the protein CASSSTRGNEQFF.

This clonotype occurred a few times. The chain links TRBV7-6 to TRBJ2-7; a possible D gene is TRBD1 (5 bases). This CDR3 contains 14 residues. Germline CDR1 SGHVS, CDR2 FNYEAQ. Trimming removed 4 bases from V and 1 base from J, with 11 bases in between. This CDR3 reads CASSSRTNSYEQYF. Here the CDR3 DNA reads TGTGCCAGCAGCTCTAGGACAAATTCCTACGAGCAGTACTTC.

CDR3 coding DNA: TGTGCCAGTGGGGGAGGAGCCCAAGGCAATCAGCCCCAGCATTTT. Translating gives CASGGGAQGNQPQHF. This rearrangement joins TRBV19 to TRBJ1-5, with D possibly matching TRBD1 (5 bases). CDR1 is LNHDA and CDR2 is SQIVND in the germline V gene (reference sequence). The CDR3 is 15 amino acids. The V gene lost 8 bases and the J gene lost 2 bases, with 16 bases spanning the gap.

This clonotype has just a few counts. The chain is built from TRBV27 and TRBJ1-2, with 8 bases lining up with TRBD1. This CDR3 region has 12 residues. J was trimmed by 8 bases and V by 10 bases; bases with no gene match: 9. Germline V CDR1 and CDR2: MNHEY, SMNVEV (reference sequence). DNA for the CDR3: TGTGCCACCCGACAGGGGCCTCGGGGCTACACCTTC. Translation: CATRQGPRGYTF.

This clonotype occurred a few times. V is TRBV4-2 and J is TRBJ1-4, with 9 bases matching TRBD1. Germline lookup yields CDR1 LGHNA and CDR2 YNFKEQ. This CDR3 has 17 amino acids. J was trimmed by 0 bases and V by 1 base; bases with no gene match: 3. The DNA of the CDR3 is TGTGCCAGCAGCCAAGGGGACAGGGTAGCAACTAATGAAAAACTGTTTTTT. It yields the protein CASSQGDRVATNEKLFF.

The chain employs TRBV7-7 and TRBJ2-1; D uncertain. With 4 bases removed from V and 2 bases from J, the gap between germline ends came to 9 bases. The CDR3 sequence is 14 residues long. The germline V gene encodes CDR1 SSHAT and CDR2 FNYEAQ (reference sequence). In DNA form, the CDR3 reads TGTGCCAGCAGCTCATCAGACACCTACAATGAGCAGTTCTTC. Amino acid sequence: CASSSSDTYNEQFF.

With respect to this clonotype: This likely comes from a read error, as the CDR3 has no conserved phenylalanine or tryptophan at its end. The chain couples TRBV12-3 or TRBV12-4 to TRBJ2-3; 12 bases match TRBD2. CDR3 length: 21 residues. With 5 bases clipped from V and 6 bases from J, the junction kept 24 bases outside the gene matches. The CDR3 DNA reads as TGTGCCAGCAGTCAGCCTGGACCAACTACTAGCGGGGGGCGACCTACTGATACGCAGTATTGT. Translation: CASSQPGPTTSGGRPTDTQYC.

In the case of this clonotype: Compared with germline, one end of the junction differs, possibly owing to a read error. The V gene is TRBV19, the J gene TRBJ2-1; D perhaps matches TRBD1 (5 bases). This CDR3 is built from 13 residues. In germline, CDR1 is LNHDA, CDR2 SQIVND (reference sequence). DNA of the CDR3: TGTGCCGGTAGTAGAGACAGAGGCGATGAGCAGTTCTTC. Its protein is CAGSRDRGDEQFF. The whole variable domain, remainder taken from reference TRBV19 and TRBJ2-1, is DGGITQSPKYLFRKEGQNVTLSCEQNLNHDAMYWYRQDPGQGLRLIYYSQIVNDFQKGDIAEGYSVSREKKESFPLTVTSAQKNPTAFYLCAGSRDRGDEQFFGPGTRLTVL.

This clonotype was recorded at least ten times. V usage is TRBV6-6 and J usage is TRBJ1-4, with TRBD1 matching 10 bases. The CDR3 is 18 residues long. Germline V lookup: CDR1 MNHNY, CDR2 SVGAGI (reference sequence). J lost 0 bases, V lost 5 bases, and 9 bases had no gene match. DNA for the CDR3: TGTGCCAGCAGTGACCACCGGGACAGGGGTCCAACTAATGAAAAACTGTTTTTT. This gives the protein CASSDHRDRGPTNEKLFF.

The sample holds many counts of this clonotype. The gene calls are TRBV7-8 and TRBJ1-3; D remains unclear. The CDR3 is made up of 19 amino acids. CDR1 and CDR2 from the germline V gene are SGHVS and FQNEAQ. Deletions cut 1 base from V and 0 bases from J, with 19 bases between. The CDR3 bases are TGTGCCAGCAGCTTAGTTGGTCCTAGTCGGATCAGCTCTGGAAACACCATATATTTT. Residues: CASSLVGPSRISSGNTIYF.

This clonotype appeared a few times. The J gene is TRBJ1-3, the V gene TRBV12-3 or TRBV12-4; 7 positions match TRBD1. This CDR3 has 16 residues. V shed 4 bases and J 0 bases; nucleotides not matched to a gene: 6. In nucleotides, the CDR3 is TGTGCCAGCAGTTCCCAGGGGGGAATCTCTGGAAACACCATATATTTT. This codes for CASSSQGGISGNTIYF.

This clonotype has a single count. The CDR3 end shows no conserved phenylalanine or tryptophan, and so a read error is likely. The rearrangement links TRBV11-2 to TRBJ2-7; the match to TRBD1 covers 8 bases. The V gene's germline CDR1 is SGHAT and CDR2 FQNNGV. CDR3 length: 18 residues. J was trimmed by 2 bases and V by 1 base; bases with no gene match: 13. The CDR3: CASSLGSFWDRTTYEQYL. In DNA, the CDR3 is TGTGCCAGCAGCTTAGGATCGTTCTGGGACAGGACCACCTACGAGCAGTACTTA.

This clonotype was seen only a few times. The V call is TRBV27, the J call TRBJ1-6, with D possibly TRBD1 on 5 matching bases. Deletions cut 3 bases from V and 5 bases from J, with 14 bases between. The CDR3 is made up of 16 amino acids. The germline CDR1 and CDR2 sequences are MNHEY and SMNVEV (reference sequence). DNA for the CDR3: TGTGCCAGCAGTTTCGGGGCGGGGGGGAATAATTCACCCCTCCACTTT. It codes for CASSFGAGGNNSPLHF.

The genes are TRBV20-1 and TRBJ1-1; weak D call: TRBD1 (6 bases). The CDR3 is 17 residues long. V was clipped by 5 bases and J by 4 bases, with 26 bases between them. CDR1 is DFQATT and CDR2 is SNEGSKA in the germline V gene (reference sequence). CDR3 loop: CSAYPGGRWARVTEAFF. CDR3 nucleotide sequence: TGCAGTGCTTACCCCGGGGGGCGCTGGGCCCGGGTCACTGAAGCTTTCTTT.

This clonotype occurred a few times. The V gene is TRBV6-5, the J gene TRBJ1-1; D remains ambiguous. CDR3 size: 14 residues. Germline values: CDR1 MNHEY, CDR2 SVGAGI. Trimming stripped 10 bases from V and 0 bases from J, with 15 bases between. The CDR3 DNA is TGTGCCACCGCCGACGGGCTCATGAACACTGAAGCTTTCTTT. As protein: CATADGLMNTEAFF.

V and J are TRBV6-1 and TRBJ2-3, with no clear D. Looked up from germline, CDR1 is MNHNS and CDR2 is SASEGT. This CDR3 has 12 residues. V lost 2 bases and J 6 bases, leaving 6 bases between the germline ends. The CDR3 loop is CASSETMDTQYF. The CDR3 DNA sequence: TGTGCCAGCAGTGAAACTATGGATACGCAGTATTTT.

This clonotype appeared a few times. The chain carries TRBV6-1 and TRBJ2-7; a weak D match, TRBD1 (5 bases). The germline CDR1 and CDR2 sequences are MNHNS and SASEGT. Deletions cut 4 bases from V and 5 bases from J, with 15 bases between. This CDR3 is built from 14 residues. This chain's CDR3 is CASSGPRQLDEQYF. As DNA, the CDR3 is TGTGCCAGCAGTGGCCCCAGACAGCTAGACGAGCAGTACTTC.

In its sample, this clonotype was seen many times. The chain uses TRBV12-3 or TRBV12-4 and TRBJ1-1, with a tentative D call TRBD1 (5 bases). The length of the CDR3 is 20 residues. CDR3 in amino acids: CACGLGEKFRALQENTEAFF. Written as DNA, the CDR3 is TGTGCTTGCGGGTTGGGGGAAAAGTTTCGGGCTTTACAAGAAAACACTGAAGCTTTCTTT.

This chain uses TRBV12-3 or TRBV12-4 with TRBJ1-4, with D maybe TRBD1 (6 bases). This CDR3 is built from 16 residues. V was shortened by 2 bases and J by 8 bases, with 18 bases between the two germline ends. The CDR3 is CASSLLGWGAGEKLFF. The DNA of the CDR3 is TGTGCCAGCAGTTTACTGGGGTGGGGGGCCGGGGAAAAACTGTTTTTT.

This clonotype was seen more than once but under ten times. This chain connects TRBV11-2 to TRBJ2-5, with TRBD2 as a possible D gene (6 bases). Germline CDR1 SGHAT, CDR2 FQNNGV. Deletions cut 0 bases from V and 5 bases from J, with 16 bases between. The CDR3 extends over 16 amino acids. CDR3 nucleotides: TGTGCCAGCAGCTTAGATTTGCGGGGCCTAGAGGAGACCCAGTACTTC. Translating gives CASSLDLRGLEETQYF.

The chain employs TRBV5-6 and TRBJ2-1, with D unclear. Germline V gene sequence: CDR1 SGHDT, CDR2 YYEEEE. Trimming cost V 0 bases and J 6 bases, with 10 bases left between them. This CDR3 is 14 amino acids long. The CDR3 protein is CASSLEFIGNEQFF. Written as DNA, the CDR3 is TGTGCCAGCAGCTTGGAATTTATAGGCAATGAGCAGTTCTTC.

CDR3 nucleotide sequence: TGTGCCAGCAGTGAAGTTCGGGACACCTATCAGCCCCAGCATTTT. It is translated as CASSEVRDTYQPQHF. The V gene is TRBV6-1, the J gene TRBJ1-5; D perhaps matches TRBD1 (6 bases). CDR1 is MNHNS, CDR2 SASEGT, per germline. Trimming cost V 1 base and J 5 bases, with 12 bases left between them. The length of the CDR3 is 15 residues.